This note documents a single T cell receptor beta chain sequence. Its target is not known. Vbeta (60) and Jbeta (13) primers were used in the PCR. The table came from immunoSEQ multiplex PCR; TCRdb's copy has only in-frame clones and leaves some out. The table counts more than 45,000 clones; 4% lies in the top ten. These data are taken from a study of cytomegalovirus exposure and HLA in healthy donors. Overall study results and limits: According to the study, roughly 180 TCR beta chains were cytomegalovirus-associated.

The CDR3 sequence is 19 residues long. Trimming cost V 4 bases and J 5 bases; bases outside gene matches: 10. The germline V gene has CDR1 MNHNS and CDR2 SASEGT. Sequenced input: PBMCs. The receptor comes from a male donor in good health and CMV-seronegative. The chain links TRBV6-1 to TRBJ2-2; TRBD2 aligns across 16 bases. The CDR3 protein is CASSGPGLAGGRWTGELFF. The CDR3 nucleotides read TGTGCCAGCAGTGGCCCGGGACTAGCGGGGGGGCGATGGACCGGGGAGCTGTTTTTT.